A single sample is the source of the 3 T cell receptor beta chains below, sequenced in a study of regulatory T cells in long-lasting Graves disease. Assembly of TCR beta libraries relied on iRepertoire HTBI primers together with Arm-PCR of CDR3 regions. Using its own MiXCR run on the multiplex PCR reads, TCRdb lists one record per CDR3 protein. The sample contains under 500,000 distinct CDR3 sequences, 20% to 25% of which appear only once. Time point indicated: persistent/refractory GD, antithyroid drugs over 5 years with positive TRAb. PBMC RNA served as the TCR library source. Specimen: peripheral blood mononuclear cells (PBMCs), collected when the disease was refractory, from a patient treated with antithyroid drugs. The receptors come from a female donor with Graves disease.

This clonotype has a count of ten or more. This chain links TRBV11-1 with TRBJ2-3; the match to TRBD2 covers 9 bases. The germline gives CDR1 SGHAT, CDR2 FQDESV (reference sequence). This CDR3 is built from 15 residues. V shed 6 bases and J 1 base; nucleotides not matched to a gene: 5. This chain's CDR3 is CASSRTSARTDTQYF. As DNA, the CDR3 is TGTGCCAGCAGTAGGACTAGCGCCCGCACAGATACGCAGTATTTT.

The chain combines TRBV27 with TRBJ1-2; TRBD1 matches 8 bases. Looked up from germline, CDR1 is MNHEY and CDR2 is SMNVEV (reference sequence). The CDR3 is 15 residues long. V shed 4 bases and J 4 bases; nucleotides not matched to a gene: 8. This CDR3 reads CASSSRTGKGYGYTF. In DNA form, the CDR3 reads TGTGCCAGCAGTTCTCGGACAGGGAAAGGCTATGGCTACACCTTC.

This clonotype was counted a few times. This sequence joins TRBV7-3 and TRBJ1-5; D is unclear. CDR3 length: 18 residues. The germline V gene encodes CDR1 SGHTA and CDR2 FQGTGA. Trimming cost V 7 bases and J 0 bases, with 22 bases left between them. The CDR3 region is CASTRRPQTDYSNQPQHF. CDR3 DNA sequence: TGTGCCAGCACCAGACGACCTCAGACGGATTATAGCAATCAGCCCCAGCATTTT.